This T cell receptor beta chain was retrieved from a study of T cell repertoires in cytomegalovirus infection. Study details: Indicated by public TCR beta signatures were CMV infection and matching HLA type.

The CDR3 consists of 14 residues. The ends were cut back, 2 bases at V and 8 bases at J, with 13 bases in the middle. CDR1 is MNHEY and CDR2 is SVGEGT in the germline V gene. The sample holds many counts of this clonotype. Its specificity is not known. Overall study results and limits: Carriers of CMV plus the relevant HLA were identified by cumulative public TCR beta family frequency. The study found HLA-C-restricted CMV-specific TCR beta clonotypes dominating the ex vivo response.

Via MiXCR, TCRdb re-called the reads, giving one row per CDR3 protein. The sample holds 130,000 or so distinct CDR3 sequences; 5% to 6.5% are singletons and the top ten take about a sixth. This TCR came from a human donor in good health (CMV status not recorded). Some clones in this sample may be carry-over from other donors' samples. Sequencing was performed on PBMCs. V is TRBV6-2 or TRBV6-3 and J is TRBJ1-5; TRBD1 might be the D (5 bases). The CDR3 DNA reads TGTGCCAGCAGTTACGTCCGCGGGGGGGAGCCCCAGCATTTT. Its translation is CASSYVRGGEPQHF.